Sequencing of this T cell receptor (beta chain) was carried out in a study of blood T cell repertoires in COVID-19. Across the study: Samples representing acute and convalescent COVID-19 were sourced from the United States, Italy and Spain. The cDNA or gDNA used as material had been derived from T cells, B-cell-depleted T cells, or PBMCs.

How the authors handled the data: Nucleated cell number was recorded as an estimate derived from reference gene primer amplification. The data were produced by immunoSEQ multiplex PCR, yet TCRdb's version contains in-frame clones alone and is incomplete. V, J and clone size were drawn from that table, and D and trimming were deduced from the DNA. The repertoire holds 110,000 or so clones, with approximately 76% as singletons. With V trimmed by 0 bases and J by 3 bases, 12 bases remained unmatched. Per the germline V gene, CDR1 is GTSNPN and CDR2 is SVGIG (reference sequence). CDR3 length: 17 residues.

The receptor was isolated from a woman in her 70s with acute or convalescent COVID-19. Sequences were obtained from peripheral blood. The V gene is TRBV30, the J gene TRBJ2-7; 9 positions agree with TRBD2. The CDR3 sequence: CAWSVWGRGGTNYEQYF. In DNA, the CDR3 is TGTGCCTGGAGTGTATGGGGGCGGGGGGGCACCAACTACGAGCAGTACTTC.